Here is one T cell receptor (beta chain) with its context. Antigen specificity is unknown. Distinct nucleotide sequences in the sample also encode this CDR3. Sequencing used immunoSEQ multiplex PCR; TCRdb keeps in-frame clones, though not all of them. The table shows approximately 84,000 clones, with 90% to 95% occurring only once. This record belongs to a study of OX40 agonist ivuxolimab in advanced cancers. Whole-study context: The dose-escalation cohort had hepatocellular carcinoma, melanoma, renal cell or head and neck cancer. Findings and caveats of the study: In the 0.1-3.0 mg/kg groups, partial responders showed among the lowest expansion.

The trim removed 8 bases at V and 4 bases at J, leaving 7 bases unmatched. Germline V gene data show CDR1 as SGHVS and CDR2 as FQNEAQ. The CDR3 runs to 15 residues. The sample here was CD4+ or CD8+ T cells sorted from blood, taken in a trial of the OX40 agonist ivuxolimab. This receptor was taken from an adult with an advanced solid tumor such as melanoma, head and neck, liver or kidney cancer. This rearrangement joins TRBV7-8 to TRBJ2-2, with 10 bases lining up with TRBD2. CDR3 loop: CASRKERGGTGELFF. The DNA of the CDR3 is TGTGCCAGCCGGAAGGAGCGGGGGGGCACCGGGGAGCTGTTTTTT.